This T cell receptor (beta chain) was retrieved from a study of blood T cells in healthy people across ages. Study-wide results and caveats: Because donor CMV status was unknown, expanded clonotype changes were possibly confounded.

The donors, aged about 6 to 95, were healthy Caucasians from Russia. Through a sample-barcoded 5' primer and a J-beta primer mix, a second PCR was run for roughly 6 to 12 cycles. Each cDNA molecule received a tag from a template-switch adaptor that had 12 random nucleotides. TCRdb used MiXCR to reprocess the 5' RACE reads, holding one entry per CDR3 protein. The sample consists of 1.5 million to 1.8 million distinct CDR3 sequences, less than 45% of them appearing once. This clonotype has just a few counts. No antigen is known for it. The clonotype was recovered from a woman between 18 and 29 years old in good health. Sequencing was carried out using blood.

The CDR3 region has the DNA TGTGCCAGCAGCCAAGAACTCCCCGTGGCACAGTCCTATGGCTACACCTTC. Protein product: CASSQELPVAQSYGYTF. The chain uses TRBV4-2 and TRBJ1-2; no definite D call. Germline-derived CDR1 and CDR2 are LGHNA and YNFKEQ. The V and J ends lost 0 bases and 4 bases respectively, with 18 bases between them. The CDR3 covers 17 residues.